What follows are 13 T cell receptor beta chains derived from one specimen sequenced in a study of T cells expressing NK-cell markers. TCRdb reprocessed the 5' RACE reads; each CDR3 protein has one entry and no DNA is given. In all, the sample yields 300,000 to 450,000 distinct CDR3 sequences. The sequenced material came from blood T cells: a sorted CD56 or NKG2C T cell subset, CD4+ or CD8+ T cells, or bulk PBMC T cells (not recorded which). These receptors all come from a man aged 18 to 69 in good health.

The chain combines TRBV6-1 with TRBJ2-7; TCRdb gives TRBD2 as the D gene, but with no DNA this cannot be confirmed. Germline assignment: CDR1 MNHNS and CDR2 SASEGT. The CDR3 spans 14 residues. CDR3 protein: CASRTWRGFGEQYF.

The V gene is TRBV20-1, the J gene TRBJ1-2; lacking DNA, the TRBD1 call made by TCRdb goes unchecked. Germline lookup yields CDR1 DFQATT and CDR2 SNEGSKA (reference sequence). This CDR3 spans 13 amino acids. The chain's CDR3 is CSCTGGANYGYTF.

This rearrangement joins TRBV7-2 to TRBJ2-5; TCRdb designates TRBD2, a call that cannot be tested without DNA. This CDR3 spans 15 amino acids. Germline CDR1 is SGHTA and CDR2 is FQGNSA. This CDR3 is CASNKIATGQETQYF.

V gene TRBV15 combines with J gene TRBJ2-7; the D gene TCRdb calls, TRBD2, cannot be checked with no DNA. Germline V lookup: CDR1 LNHNV, CDR2 YYDKDF (reference sequence). The CDR3 extends over 19 amino acids. The CDR3 here is CATSRLGLAGTTKPYEQYF.

The chain carries TRBV6-5 and TRBJ2-5; TCRdb's D call of TRBD1 is untestable without DNA. The length of the CDR3 is 16 residues. Germline V gene sequence: CDR1 MNHEY, CDR2 SVGAGI. CDR3 in amino acids: CASSYSGTDVRETQYF.

Here the CDR3 reads CASRGTTSGKSDTQYF. This rearrangement joins TRBV6-5 to TRBJ2-3; no DNA is available, so the TRBD2 call from TCRdb remains unchecked. Germline V CDR1 and CDR2: MNHEY, SVGAGI. This CDR3 comprises 16 residues.

The rearrangement uses TRBV20-1 and TRBJ2-4; TCRdb's D call, TRBD1, is unchecked because there is no DNA. This CDR3 region has 14 residues. Germline V gene sequence: CDR1 DFQATT, CDR2 SNEGSKA (reference sequence). CDR3 loop: CSVGQQGVKNIQYF.

The chain links TRBV30 to TRBJ2-3; no DNA is available, so the TRBD1 call from TCRdb remains unchecked. The CDR3 loop spans 14 amino acids. Germline assignment: CDR1 GTSNPN and CDR2 SVGIG (reference sequence). The CDR3 region is CAWSPGQATDTQYF.

CDR3 residues: CASSHTRGGSGANVLTF. This chain links TRBV12-3 or TRBV12-4 with TRBJ2-6; TCRdb's D call, TRBD2, is unchecked because there is no DNA. CDR3 length: 17 residues.

The chain carries TRBV6-2 or TRBV6-3 and TRBJ1-6. Germline V gene sequence: CDR1 MNHEY, CDR2 SVGEGT. There are 14 residues in the CDR3. The CDR3 region is CASSYEARGSPLHF.

The chain is built from TRBV6-1 and TRBJ2-3; TCRdb's D gene call, TRBD1, goes unchecked for lack of DNA. This CDR3 contains 15 residues. Germline values: CDR1 MNHNS, CDR2 SASEGT. The CDR3 sequence is CASSVRGLPLDTQYF.

The rearrangement joins TRBV11-3 to TRBJ2-7; the TRBD2 assignment by TCRdb is unverifiable without DNA. CDR1 and CDR2 from the germline V gene are SGHNT and YENEEA. The CDR3 extends over 12 amino acids. CDR3 sequence reads: CASSGRRGEQYF.

This chain uses TRBV7-2 with TRBJ1-5. The CDR3 runs 13 residues. Germline V gives CDR1 SGHTA, CDR2 FQGNSA. The chain's CDR3 is CASSATHPQPQHF.